The TCR beta chain under discussion was sequenced for a study of immune evolution from preneoplasia to lung adenocarcinoma. Macro-dissection enriched premalignant or tumor cells before nucleic acid extraction. The assay was immunoSEQ multiplex PCR, and TCRdb's table has in-frame clones only and misses some. Found here are 20,000 to 30,000 clones, around 70% of them singletons; the top ten hold 5.7%. The germline CDR1 and CDR2 sequences are MDHEN and SYDVKM. The ends lost 7 bases at V and 2 bases at J; junction bases unmatched: 10. The CDR3 has 16 residues. The source of this sequence is a person between 55 and 69 years old with invasive lung adenocarcinoma. Some clones in this sample may be carry-over from other donors' samples. Source material: FFPE invasive lung adenocarcinoma tissue. The chain has TRBV28 and TRBJ2-7, with 11 positions matching TRBD2. For the CDR3, the DNA is TGTGCCAGCACCCCACAACAGGGACTAGCGGCCTACGAGCAGTACTTC. Protein: CASTPQQGLAAYEQYF.